The rows below give T cell receptor beta chains drawn from one sample of a study of cytotoxic CD8 clonotypes in ibrutinib-treated CLL. Sequencing used immunoSEQ multiplex PCR; TCRdb keeps in-frame clones, though not all of them. The profile shows about 84,000 clones, about 86% of them singletons. This specimen consisted of PBMCs, obtained before ibrutinib treatment. These receptors came from a human donor with chronic lymphocytic leukemia. Both conserved end residues are part of each CDR3. D genes are given only for firm matches. Clone size is not always given. Where it is, it says once, few, many or a class for expanded clones.

CDR3 DNA	CDR3 protein	D gene	J gene	clone size	V gene
TGTGCCAGCAGCCTACCGGGGACGAGGGAGACCCAGTACTTC	CASSLPGTRETQYF	-	TRBJ2-5	-	TRBV5-6
TGCGCCAGCAGCCAAGATTTCAGGGCCGGGAAACTGTTTTTT	CASSQDFRAGKLFF	-	TRBJ1-4	-	TRBV4-3
TGCAGCGTTGAGGAGGGACACGGACAGCCCCAGCATTTT	CSVEEGHGQPQHF	-	TRBJ1-5	few	TRBV29-1
TGTGCCAGCAGCTTGGACGACGGGGGAATGATGAATGAGCAGTTCTTC	CASSLDDGGMMNEQFF	-	TRBJ2-1	-	TRBV5-4
TGTGCCAGCAGCAAATGCTTTTACGTTAGGGGTTACAATGAGCAGTTCTTC	CASSKCFYVRGYNEQFF	-	TRBJ2-1	-	TRBV21-1
TGTGCCAGCAGCTCGCTGGTGGCCTCCTACAATGAGCAGTTCTTC	CASSSLVASYNEQFF	-	TRBJ2-1	-	TRBV5-4
TGTGCCAGCTCACCACCGGGGGCCCTAACCACCGGGGAGCTGTTTTTT	CASSPPGALTTGELFF	-	TRBJ2-2	few	TRBV18
TGTGCCTGGAGTGTAAATATCATGAACACTGAAGCTTTCTTT	CAWSVNIMNTEAFF	-	TRBJ1-1	once	TRBV30
TGTGCCAGCAGAGACCTCGGGGCAGGGGCAAACTATGGCTACACCTTC	CASRDLGAGANYGYTF	-	TRBJ1-2	-	TRBV2
TGTGCCAGCAGTAAGAGCCCCACAGATACGCAGTATTTT	CASSKSPTDTQYF	-	TRBJ2-3	-	TRBV6-1
TGTGCCAGCTCACCATCGGCTAGCTCAGCTTACGAGCAGTACTTC	CASSPSASSAYEQYF	-	TRBJ2-7	-	TRBV18
TGTGCCTGGAGTAGCGGGGGCAGCAATCAGCCCCAGCATTTT	CAWSSGGSNQPQHF	-	TRBJ1-5	-	TRBV30
TGTGCCAGCAGTTCTCAGGGGTACAATCAGCCCCAGCATTTT	CASSSQGYNQPQHF	-	TRBJ1-5	once	TRBV6-5
TGTGCCAGCTTCTTGACGGGAAAGAATGAAAAACTGTTTTTT	CASFLTGKNEKLFF	-	TRBJ1-4	-	TRBV18
TGTGCCAGCAGCCAGACTAGCGGGAGATCCTACGAGCAGTACTTC	CASSQTSGRSYEQYF	TRBD2	TRBJ2-7	-	TRBV7-8
TGCGCCAGCAGTGAGTCGACGGGGACTAGCACAGATACGCAGTATTTT	CASSESTGTSTDTQYF	-	TRBJ2-3	-	TRBV10-1
TGTGCCAGCAGCTGGGACAGAGGAAACACCATATATTTT	CASSWDRGNTIYF	TRBD1	TRBJ1-3	-	TRBV7-2
TGTGCCAGCAGCTTGGTAACAGGAAACACCATATATTTT	CASSLVTGNTIYF	-	TRBJ1-3	-	TRBV5-4
TGTGCCGGCCAAGGCTTCGAGCAGTACTTC	CAGQGFEQYF	-	TRBJ2-7	-	TRBV6-5
TGTGCCAGCAGTTTACCCCCCTACGAGCAGTACTTC	CASSLPPYEQYF	-	TRBJ2-7	-	TRBV27
TGTGCCAGCAAGAGGAGCGGGAGTTTAAATGAGCAGTTCTTC	CASKRSGSLNEQFF	TRBD2	TRBJ2-1	-	TRBV6-1
TGCAGCGTTGGTGGACAGGGGAACACTGAAGCTTTCTTT	CSVGGQGNTEAFF	TRBD1	TRBJ1-1	-	TRBV29-1
TGTGCCAGCAGCGTAGCGGGAGACACTGAAGCTTTCTTT	CASSVAGDTEAFF	-	TRBJ1-1	-	TRBV9
TGTGCCAGCAGCACATGTCCGGGACAGGGCTCCTACGAGCAGTACTTC	CASSTCPGQGSYEQYF	-	TRBJ2-7	-	TRBV21-1
TGTGCCTCCGGGAAGGACCCCCCTGGGGCCAACGTCCTGACTTTC	CASGKDPPGANVLTF	-	TRBJ2-6	-	TRBV30
TGCGCCAGCAGCCAAGATCCGGCCAGCGCCAGCACAGATACGCAGTATTTT	CASSQDPASASTDTQYF	-	TRBJ2-3	-	TRBV4-1
TGTGCCAGCAGTGGGGACAGGTTCTATGGCTACACCTTC	CASSGDRFYGYTF	TRBD1	TRBJ1-2	-	TRBV6-5
TGTGCCAGCAGTTTAAAGGGGGCTCGAGACACTGAAGCTTTCTTT	CASSLKGARDTEAFF	TRBD1	TRBJ1-1	-	TRBV27
TGTGCCAGCAGTTTAGCTAGCGGGAGCTCCTACGAGCAGTACTTC	CASSLASGSSYEQYF	TRBD2	TRBJ2-7	-	TRBV6-5
TGTGCCAGCAGTGCCTTGGGGGATGGAACCTACGAGCAGTACTTC	CASSALGDGTYEQYF	-	TRBJ2-7	-	TRBV2